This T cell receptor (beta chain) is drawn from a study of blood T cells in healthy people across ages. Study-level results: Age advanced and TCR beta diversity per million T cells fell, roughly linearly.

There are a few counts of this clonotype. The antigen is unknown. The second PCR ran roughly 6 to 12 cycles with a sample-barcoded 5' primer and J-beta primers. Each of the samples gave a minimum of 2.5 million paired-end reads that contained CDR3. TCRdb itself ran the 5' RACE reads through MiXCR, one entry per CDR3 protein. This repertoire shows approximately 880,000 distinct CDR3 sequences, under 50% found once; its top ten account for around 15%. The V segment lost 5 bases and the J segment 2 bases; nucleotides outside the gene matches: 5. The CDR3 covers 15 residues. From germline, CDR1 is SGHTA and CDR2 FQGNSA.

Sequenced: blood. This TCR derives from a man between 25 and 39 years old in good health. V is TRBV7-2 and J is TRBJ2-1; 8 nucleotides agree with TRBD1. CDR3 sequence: CASSPDRETYNEQFF. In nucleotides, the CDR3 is TGTGCCAGCAGCCCGGACAGGGAAACCTACAATGAGCAGTTCTTC.